This TCR beta chain was observed in a study of T cell changes during pregnancy in multiple sclerosis. This clone has a handful of counts. Repertoires were generated with immunoSEQ multiplex PCR, while TCRdb's copy carries only in-frame clones and drops some. The sample yields 25,000 or so clones, 70% to 90% seen once. There are 14 residues in the CDR3. V shed 0 bases and J shed 2 bases, with 8 bases lying between them. Germline V CDR1 and CDR2: SGHNT, YYREEE (reference sequence). Sequenced material: CD4+ T cells from peripheral blood mononuclear cells, taken in the first trimester of pregnancy. This receptor was identified in a female donor in good health, enrolled as a control in a pregnancy study. The V and J genes are TRBV5-4 and TRBJ1-1, with D possibly matching TRBD1 (5 bases). CDR3 coding DNA: TGTGCCAGCAGCTTGGTAGGGGCTAACACTGAAGCTTTCTTT. It codes for CASSLVGANTEAFF.